Following are 25 T cell receptor beta chains from one sample sequenced in a study of OX40 agonist ivuxolimab in advanced cancers. Only in-frame clones appear in the TCRdb table, and some are missing; sequencing was by immunoSEQ multiplex PCR. The sample contains under 100,000 clones, under 85% of which appear only once. The sample in question was CD4+ or CD8+ T cells sorted from blood, obtained in a trial of the OX40 agonist ivuxolimab. These receptors originate from an adult with an advanced solid tumor such as melanoma, head and neck, liver or kidney cancer.

This clone has just one count. This chain joins TRBV30 and TRBJ1-2; the D gene is possibly TRBD1 (5 bases). The CDR3 has 15 residues. Germline values: CDR1 GTSNPN, CDR2 SVGIG (reference sequence). With 3 bases removed from V and 4 bases from J, the gap between germline ends came to 18 bases. Written as DNA, the CDR3 is TGTGCCTGGAGGTCAGGGCGCAGGGAGATCTATGGCTACACCTTC. Residues: CAWRSGRREIYGYTF.

J is TRBJ2-3 and V is TRBV7-2, with 8 nucleotides matching TRBD2. CDR1 and CDR2 from the germline V gene are SGHTA and FQGNSA. V lost 4 bases to trimming and J lost 3 bases; unmatched junction nucleotides: 9. The CDR3 length is 16 residues. This CDR3 reads CASSSPRGGATDTQYF. DNA for the CDR3: TGTGCCAGCAGCTCCCCCCGGGGGGGAGCGACAGATACGCAGTATTTT.

This sequence joins TRBV7-9 and TRBJ2-5; the D is unclear. CDR3 size: 14 residues. The germline CDR1 and CDR2 sequences are SEHNR and FQNEAQ (reference sequence). Trimming removed 6 bases from V and 5 bases from J, with 16 bases in between. CDR3 sequence: CASSYDGSSETQYF. The CDR3 nucleotides read TGTGCCAGCAGTTACGACGGTTCGTCGGAGACCCAGTACTTC.

This clone has a single count. The V call is TRBV11-3, the J call TRBJ2-2; D remains unclear. The V gene lost 4 bases and the J gene lost 3 bases, with 6 bases spanning the gap. In germline, CDR1 is SGHNT, CDR2 YENEEA. This CDR3 has 13 residues. CDR3 amino acids: CASSSDYTGELFF. The CDR3 DNA sequence: TGTGCCAGCAGCTCAGACTACACCGGGGAGCTGTTTTTT.

V and J are TRBV4-3 and TRBJ2-1; TRBD2 aligns across 9 bases. The CDR3 extends over 15 amino acids. Losses at the gene ends were 0 bases for V and 7 bases for J; bases not matched to a gene: 4. Germline CDR1 and CDR2: LGHNA and YSLEER. CDR3 in DNA: TGCGCCAGCAGCCAAGAGTCTAGCGGGGTTAATGAGCAGTTCTTC. It translates to CASSQESSGVNEQFF.

In this sample, this clone turned up many times. This chain connects TRBV9 to TRBJ2-1; D might be TRBD2 (5 bases). The ends were cut back, 3 bases at V and 0 bases at J, with 7 bases in the middle. This CDR3 has 14 residues. CDR1 and CDR2 from the germline V gene are SGDLS and YYNGEE. The CDR3 protein is CASSAGFSYNEQFF. The CDR3 coding sequence is TGTGCCAGCAGCGCGGGATTCTCCTACAATGAGCAGTTCTTC.

With respect to this clone: Other nucleotide sequences in the sample specify the same CDR3. This chain uses TRBV27 with TRBJ1-5, with D hard to call. Germline V gene lookup returns CDR1 MNHEY and CDR2 SMNVEV (reference sequence). Trimming stripped 6 bases from V and 5 bases from J, with 17 bases between. CDR3 length: 15 amino acids. The CDR3 protein is CASRGFAGVDQPQHF. The CDR3, as DNA: TGTGCCAGCAGGGGTTTCGCGGGTGTTGATCAGCCCCAGCATTTT.

This clone was counted a single time. The chain joins TRBV4-3 to TRBJ1-2; unclear D gene. The CDR3 contains 16 residues. Germline-derived CDR1 and CDR2 are LGHNA and YSLEER. The ends were cut back, 0 bases at V and 2 bases at J, with 13 bases in the middle. CDR3 region: CASSQDTQWRNYGYTF. DNA for the CDR3: TGCGCCAGCAGCCAAGATACCCAGTGGAGGAACTATGGCTACACCTTC.

V usage is TRBV5-1 and J usage is TRBJ2-3, with a possible D match to TRBD1 (6 bases). CDR3 length equals 15 residues. The germline V gene has CDR1 SGHRS and CDR2 YFSETQ. Trimming removed 4 bases from V and 4 bases from J, with 16 bases in between. The chain's CDR3 is CASSERYTGSDTQYF. The CDR3 DNA reads TGCGCCAGCAGCGAGCGATATACAGGGTCAGATACGCAGTATTTT.

The chain carries TRBV4-2 and TRBJ1-1, with unresolved D. The CDR3 loop spans 16 amino acids. The germline CDR1 and CDR2 sequences are LGHNA and YNFKEQ. Deletions cut 0 bases from V and 4 bases from J, with 15 bases between. The CDR3 DNA is TGTGCCAGCAGCCAAGATTCTGGGAGGTGGGGCACTGAAGCTTTCTTT. Its translation: CASSQDSGRWGTEAFF.

The rearrangement uses TRBV5-6 and TRBJ1-3; 10 bases match TRBD1. This CDR3 has 15 amino acids. Germline CDR1 and CDR2: SGHDT and YYEEEE. V trimming: 4 bases; J trimming: 3 bases; junction bases outside the gene matches: 4. CDR3 coding DNA: TGTGCCAGCAGCCCCAGGACAGGGGGTGGAAACACCATATATTTT. As protein: CASSPRTGGGNTIYF.

The CDR3 loop reads CASSRMGQGGPETQYF. The CDR3 DNA reads TGTGCCAGCAGTCGGATGGGGCAGGGGGGACCCGAGACCCAGTACTTC. V and J are TRBV9 and TRBJ2-5; the D gene is possibly TRBD1 (7 bases). Germline V gives CDR1 SGDLS, CDR2 YYNGEE. The V end lost 5 bases, the J end lost 5 bases, and 22 bases lay between the germline ends. The CDR3 totals 16 residues.

The chain employs TRBV5-6 and TRBJ2-4, with 7 bases aligning to TRBD1. The CDR3 covers 14 residues. Germline V gives CDR1 SGHDT, CDR2 YYEEEE. The V segment lost 6 bases and the J segment 1 base; nucleotides outside the gene matches: 4. CDR3 coding DNA: TGTGCCAGCAACTCACAGGGGGCCAAAAACATTCAGTACTTC. This encodes CASNSQGAKNIQYF.

The gene calls are TRBV9 and TRBJ2-1, with TRBD1 matching 11 bases. Germline CDR1 reads SGDLS; CDR2 reads YYNGEE. This CDR3 is 17 amino acids long. Unmatched junction bases numbered 11, after V lost 4 bases and J lost 5 bases. The CDR3 spells CASSLQSGTGGDNEQFF. The CDR3, as DNA: TGTGCCAGCAGCCTCCAAAGTGGGACAGGGGGGGACAATGAGCAGTTCTTC.

Concerning this clone itself: The same CDR3 can be traced to other DNA sequences in this sample. CDR3 residues: CASSLGPTGDTGELFF. CDR3 coding DNA: TGCGCCAGCAGCTTGGGGCCGACAGGGGACACCGGGGAGCTGTTTTTT. V gene TRBV5-1 combines with J gene TRBJ2-2; 8 bases line up with TRBD1. The CDR3 consists of 16 residues. Germline V CDR1 and CDR2: SGHRS, YFSETQ. With V trimmed by 0 bases and J by 3 bases, 4 bases remained unmatched. The variable domain in full, with the rest retrieved from reference TRBV5-1 and TRBJ2-2, is KAGVTQTPRYLIKTRGQQVTLSCSPISGHRSVSWYQQTPGQGLQFLFEYFSETQRNKGNFPGRFSGRQFSNSRSEMNVSTLELGDSALYLCASSLGPTGDTGELFFGEGSRLTVL.

The CDR3 here is CASSALGFPYGYTF. CDR3 nucleotides: TGTGCCAGCAGCGCCTTGGGATTTCCCTATGGCTACACCTTC. The rearrangement joins TRBV7-9 to TRBJ1-2; D not resolved. This CDR3 is built from 14 residues. CDR1 is SEHNR, CDR2 FQNEAQ, per germline (reference sequence). Trimming removed 5 bases from V and 4 bases from J, with 14 bases in between.

There are a few counts of this clone. The V gene is TRBV4-1, the J gene TRBJ1-1; no clear D. Per germline, CDR1 MGHRA and CDR2 YSYEKL. CDR3 size: 16 residues. V lost 1 base and J 2 bases, leaving 14 bases between the germline ends. The CDR3, as DNA: TGCGCCAGCAGCCAAGCTCGAACGGACTCAAACACTGAAGCTTTCTTT. It is translated as CASSQARTDSNTEAFF.

This rearrangement joins TRBV9 to TRBJ2-7; the D is unclear. The CDR3 has 13 residues. CDR1 is SGDLS, CDR2 YYNGEE, per germline. The V and J ends lost 3 bases and 3 bases respectively, with 10 bases between them. The CDR3 nucleotides read TGTGCCAGCAGCGCCGAAGTGGGCTACGAGCAGTACTTC. It codes for CASSAEVGYEQYF.

The chain carries TRBV7-2 and TRBJ1-5; a weak D match, TRBD1 (5 bases). Germline loops: CDR1 SGHTA, CDR2 FQGNSA. V was cut by 5 bases and J by 5 bases, with 10 bases left in between. The CDR3 is 13 residues long. The CDR3: CASSPGAYQPQHF. DNA of the CDR3: TGTGCCAGCAGCCCCGGGGCATATCAGCCCCAGCATTTT.

Points on this clone: The same CDR3 also results from other DNA sequences found in this sample. The rearrangement uses TRBV5-1 and TRBJ2-1, with TRBD2 matching 11 bases. With 0 bases clipped from V and 9 bases from J, the junction kept 5 bases outside the gene matches. Germline lookup yields CDR1 SGHRS and CDR2 YFSETQ. The CDR3 totals 15 residues. For the CDR3, the DNA is TGCGCCAGCAGCTTGGAGGTAGCGGGGGGGACTGAGCAGTTCTTC. Its translation is CASSLEVAGGTEQFF.

This chain connects TRBV30 to TRBJ1-1, with 8 bases aligning to TRBD1. V was pared by 3 bases and J by 8 bases, with 11 bases of the junction left unmatched. Looked up from germline, CDR1 is GTSNPN and CDR2 is SVGIG (reference sequence). CDR3 size: 14 residues. The CDR3 reads CAWRKRRTGPEAFF. The CDR3 DNA follows: TGTGCCTGGAGAAAACGGAGGACAGGGCCCGAAGCTTTCTTT.

The genes are TRBV12-5 and TRBJ2-3; 9 bases are shared with TRBD2. CDR1 LGHNT and CDR2 FRNRAP come from the germline V gene. V gave up 2 bases and J gave up 3 bases; unmatched junction bases: 6. The CDR3 sequence is 16 residues long. This CDR3 reads CASGLWAGGPTDTQYF. As DNA, the CDR3 is TGTGCTAGTGGTTTGTGGGCGGGAGGGCCTACAGATACGCAGTATTTT.

The chain has TRBV5-1 and TRBJ1-1, with no clear D. This CDR3 region has 15 residues. The V gene's germline CDR1 is SGHRS and CDR2 YFSETQ. Trimming removed 0 bases at V and 1 base at J, with 10 bases between. The CDR3 region is CASSLAMTENTEAFF. Written as DNA, the CDR3 is TGCGCCAGCAGCTTGGCCATGACGGAGAACACTGAAGCTTTCTTT.

V gene TRBV5-5 combines with J gene TRBJ1-1; D might be TRBD1 (6 bases). There are 15 residues in the CDR3. CDR1 and CDR2 (germline): SGHKS, YYEKEE (reference sequence). V gave up 4 bases and J gave up 3 bases, with 16 bases separating them. CDR3 in amino acids: CASSPNFDRYTEAFF. DNA of the CDR3: TGTGCCAGCAGCCCTAATTTCGACAGGTACACTGAAGCTTTCTTT.

The V call is TRBV27, the J call TRBJ2-1; D gene unclear. Germline V lookup: CDR1 MNHEY, CDR2 SMNVEV (reference sequence). This CDR3 spans 15 amino acids. Trimming stripped 6 bases from V and 4 bases from J, with 16 bases between. The CDR3 nucleotides are TGTGCCAGCAGCCCCATGAGGAACGTATACAATGAGCAGTTCTTC. Its translation is CASSPMRNVYNEQFF.